This T cell receptor beta chain derives from a study of OX40 agonist ivuxolimab in advanced cancers. Produced via immunoSEQ multiplex PCR; TCRdb's table is partial and in-frame only. The data show around 45,000 clones, roughly 80% seen once. The TCR comes from an adult with an advanced solid tumor such as melanoma, head and neck, liver or kidney cancer. Source: CD4+ or CD8+ T cells sorted from blood, taken in a trial of the OX40 agonist ivuxolimab.

The CDR3 loop is CATSRSTSSGANVLTF. CDR3 in DNA: TGTGCCACCAGCAGGTCAACCAGCTCTGGGGCCAACGTCCTGACTTTC. V is TRBV15 and J is TRBJ2-6; D gene ambiguous. The CDR3 loop spans 16 amino acids. Germline V CDR1 and CDR2: LNHNV, YYDKDF (reference sequence). Trimming removed 3 bases at V and 0 bases at J, with 9 bases between.